This record looks at one T cell receptor (beta chain) sequence and its context. This specimen belongs to a study of human T cells and chemical hapten exposure. One entry per CDR3 protein, called by TCRdb with MiXCR from the RACE reads. Of some 97,000 distinct CDR3 sequences listed, around 25% were seen once; the top ten hold over 9%. Germline CDR1 MDHEN, CDR2 SYDVKM. The CDR3 consists of 14 residues. The trim removed 5 bases at V and 4 bases at J, leaving 3 bases unmatched. The time point here: patch test 3, about 24 weeks after DPC sensitization. Treatment specified: therapeutic diphenylcyclopropenone sensitization with weekly scalp DPC.

Sequencing was performed on whole blood, taken in connection with sensitization to the hapten diphenylcyclopropenone (DPC). This TCR was sampled from a man aged 35-49 years with alopecia areata. Some clones in this sample may be carry-over from other donors' samples. The V and J genes are TRBV28 and TRBJ1-2; TRBD1 matches at 11 bases. In nucleotides, the CDR3 is TGTGCCAGCAGTCCAGGGACAGGGGGCTATGGCTACACCTTC. It codes for CASSPGTGGYGYTF.